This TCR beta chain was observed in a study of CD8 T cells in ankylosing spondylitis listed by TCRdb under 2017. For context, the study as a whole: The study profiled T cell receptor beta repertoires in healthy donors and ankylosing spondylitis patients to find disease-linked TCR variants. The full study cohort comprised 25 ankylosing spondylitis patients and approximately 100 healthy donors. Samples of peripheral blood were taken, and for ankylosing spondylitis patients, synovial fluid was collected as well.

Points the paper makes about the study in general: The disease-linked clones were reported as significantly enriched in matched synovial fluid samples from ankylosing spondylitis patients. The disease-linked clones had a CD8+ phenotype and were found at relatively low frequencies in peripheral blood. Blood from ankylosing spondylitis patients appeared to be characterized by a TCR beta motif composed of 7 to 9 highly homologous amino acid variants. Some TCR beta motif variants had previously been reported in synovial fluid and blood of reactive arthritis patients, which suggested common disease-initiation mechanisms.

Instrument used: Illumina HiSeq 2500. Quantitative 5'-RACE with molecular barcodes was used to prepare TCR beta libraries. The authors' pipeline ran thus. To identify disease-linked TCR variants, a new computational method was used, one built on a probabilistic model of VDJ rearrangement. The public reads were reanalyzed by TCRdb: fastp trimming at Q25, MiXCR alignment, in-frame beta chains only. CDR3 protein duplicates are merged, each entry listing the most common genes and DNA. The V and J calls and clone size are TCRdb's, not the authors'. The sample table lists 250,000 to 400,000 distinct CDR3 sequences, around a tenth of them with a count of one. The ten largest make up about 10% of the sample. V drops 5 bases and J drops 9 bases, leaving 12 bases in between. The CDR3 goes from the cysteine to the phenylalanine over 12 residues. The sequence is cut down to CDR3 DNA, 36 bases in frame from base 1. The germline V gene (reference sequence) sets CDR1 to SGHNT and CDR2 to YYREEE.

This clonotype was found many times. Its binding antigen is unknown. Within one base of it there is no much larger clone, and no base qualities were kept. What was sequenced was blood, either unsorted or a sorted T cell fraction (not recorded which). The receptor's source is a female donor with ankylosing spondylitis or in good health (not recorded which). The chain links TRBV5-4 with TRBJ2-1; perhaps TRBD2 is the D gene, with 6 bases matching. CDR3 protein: CASRYMRGEQFF. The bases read TGTGCCAGCAGATACATGCGGGGTGAGCAGTTCTTC.